The entry below gives a single T cell receptor beta chain sequence along with its context. The source of the sample is a study of cytomegalovirus exposure and HLA in healthy donors. The overall study: An analysis done earlier identified fewer than 140 million unique TCR beta sequences from 150 million to 200 million T cells.

The germline V gene encodes CDR1 ENHRY and CDR2 SYGVKD. V gave up 3 bases and J gave up 8 bases, with 19 bases separating them. The CDR3 covers 16 residues. Nominally healthy donors provided the samples, though records likely missed some immune exposures. PCR employed 60 Vbeta and 13 Jbeta primers. TCRdb's table, derived via immunoSEQ multiplex PCR, lists solely in-frame clones and lacks some. The sample comprises about 97,000 clones, roughly three quarters of which are singletons, and roughly 9.1% rests with the top ten. This receptor was obtained from a male donor in good health and CMV-seropositive. What was sequenced was PBMCs. The genes are TRBV10-3 and TRBJ1-4; TRBD1 might be the D (6 bases). The CDR3 nucleotides are TGTGCCATCAGTGATTCTACGTCACAGGGAAGGGAAAAACTGTTTTTT. Translating it yields CAISDSTSQGREKLFF.